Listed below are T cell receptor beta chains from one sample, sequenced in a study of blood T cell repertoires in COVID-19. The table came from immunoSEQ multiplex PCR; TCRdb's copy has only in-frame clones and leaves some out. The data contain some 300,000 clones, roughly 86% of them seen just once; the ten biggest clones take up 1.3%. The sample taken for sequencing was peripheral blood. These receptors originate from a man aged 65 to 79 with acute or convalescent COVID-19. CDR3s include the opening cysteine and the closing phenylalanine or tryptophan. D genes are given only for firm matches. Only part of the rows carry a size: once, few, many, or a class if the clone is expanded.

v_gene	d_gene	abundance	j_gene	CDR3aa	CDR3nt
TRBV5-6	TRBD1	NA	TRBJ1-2	CASSFAGGGTDYGYTF	TGTGCCAGCAGCTTTGCAGGGGGCGGCACCGACTATGGCTACACCTTC
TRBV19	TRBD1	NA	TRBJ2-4	CASKDRGWGKNIQYF	TGTGCCAGTAAGGACAGGGGTTGGGGCAAAAACATTCAGTACTTC
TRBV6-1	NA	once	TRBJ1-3	CASSETPPGGAVNTIYF	TGTGCCAGCAGTGAAACCCCCCCGGGAGGGGCCGTAAACACCATATATTTT
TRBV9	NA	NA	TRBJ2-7	CASSPSGTGLRSYEQYF	TGTGCCAGCAGCCCCAGCGGGACAGGCCTCCGGTCCTACGAGCAGTACTTC
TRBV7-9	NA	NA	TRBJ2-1	CASSLSASAVDEQFF	TGTGCCAGCAGCTTAAGCGCGAGCGCCGTGGATGAGCAGTTCTTC
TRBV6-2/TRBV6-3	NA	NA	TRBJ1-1	CASSPASLGNTEAFF	TGTGCCAGCAGTCCGGCGTCGTTGGGCAACACTGAAGCTTTCTTT
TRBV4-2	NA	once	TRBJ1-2	CASSQDPYSGYTF	TGTGCCAGCAGCCAAGATCCCTACAGCGGCTACACCTTC
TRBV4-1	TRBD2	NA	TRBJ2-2	CASSQDLAGGLKLFF	TGCGCCAGCAGCCAAGATTTAGCGGGAGGGTTGAAGCTGTTTTTT
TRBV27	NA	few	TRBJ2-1	CASSLLARNEQFF	TGTGCCAGCAGTTTGCTAGCGAGAAATGAGCAGTTCTTC
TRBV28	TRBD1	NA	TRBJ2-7	CASSLPGQGRYEQYF	TGTGCCAGCAGTTTACCCGGACAGGGTAGGTACGAGCAGTACTTC
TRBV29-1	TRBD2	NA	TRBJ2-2	CSVRILAGGFGELFF	TGCAGCGTTAGGATTCTAGCGGGGGGGTTCGGGGAGCTGTTTTTT